The sequence of this TCR beta chain was determined in a study of technical replicates of blood from a handful of donors. Generated by immunoSEQ multiplex PCR, the TCRdb table keeps only in-frame clones and is missing some. The table lists under 50,000 clones, about 96% of them singletons. This CDR3 comprises 15 residues. Germline V gene lookup returns CDR1 MDHEN and CDR2 SYDVKM. V trimming: 3 bases; J trimming: 8 bases; junction bases outside the gene matches: 10. Sequencing used T cells isolated from PBMCs. This sequence joins TRBV28 and TRBJ2-1, with TRBD2 matching 7 bases. The receptor comes from a human donor in good health. This CDR3 reads CASSFVFRGSYEQFF. CDR3 sequence (DNA): TGTGCCAGCAGTTTTGTTTTCCGCGGGAGTTATGAGCAGTTCTTC.